This TCR beta chain was obtained from a study of OX40 agonist ivuxolimab in advanced cancers. Study-wide context: People in dose escalation had one of these cancers: hepatocellular carcinoma, melanoma, renal cell or head and neck cancer. The group had a mean age of 60 years, ranged from roughly 20 to 80, and was 75% to 85% male. Study-wide points: Doses of 0.1 to 3.0 mg/kg were accompanied by clonal expansion of CD4+ and CD8+ blood T cells by week 6. CD8+ T cells (on average) carried more expanded clones than CD4+ T cells.

Using immunoSEQ multiplex PCR, the repertoire was profiled, and TCRdb retains in-frame clones only, with some absent. The sample carries some 55,000 clones, 75% to 85% recorded once. Comments on this clone: What it recognizes is unknown.

Looked up from germline, CDR1 is SGDLS and CDR2 is YYNGEE. This CDR3 region has 15 residues. The germline V and J ends were trimmed by 0 bases and 0 bases, with 7 bases remaining between them. The specimen was CD4+ or CD8+ T cells sorted from blood, collected in a trial of the OX40 agonist ivuxolimab. This receptor was taken from an adult with an advanced solid tumor such as melanoma, head and neck, liver or kidney cancer. The chain is built from TRBV9 and TRBJ1-3; D is uncertain. The CDR3 here is CASSVEWFSGNTIYF. The DNA of the CDR3 is TGTGCCAGCAGCGTAGAATGGTTCTCTGGAAACACCATATATTTT.